The clone carrying this T cell receptor beta chain has at least ten counts. This sample is part of a study of blood T cell repertoires in COVID-19. Study in general: Material from acute and convalescent COVID-19 was sourced from the United States, Italy and Spain. PBMCs, B-cell-depleted T cells, or T cells were the source of the cDNA or gDNA that made up the material.

The Seattle patients joined while their infection was active and were tracked longitudinally afterward. This CDR3 comprises 14 residues. Germline loops: CDR1 MGHRA, CDR2 YSYEKL. V was shortened by 0 bases and J by 4 bases, with 9 bases between the two germline ends. As originally analysed: Estimated nucleated cell counts came from reference gene primer amplification. Sequencing was performed with immunoSEQ multiplex PCR; in TCRdb, only in-frame clones are kept and a portion is missing. The V and J calls and clone size come from that table; D and trimming were worked out from the DNA. The sample holds some 350,000 clones, around nine tenths seen once.

V gene TRBV4-1 combines with J gene TRBJ1-2; D may be TRBD1 (5 bases). The sequence was obtained from a woman aged 70-85 years with COVID-19, enrolled during active disease. Sample: peripheral blood. CDR3 DNA: TGCGCCAGCAGCCAAGATTGGGGCACCTATGGCTACACCTTC. Its protein is CASSQDWGTYGYTF.